These 29 T cell receptor beta chains came from one sample sequenced in a study of OX40 agonist ivuxolimab in advanced cancers. The method was immunoSEQ multiplex PCR; TCRdb's version includes in-frame clones alone and lacks a portion of them. This table has about 76,000 clones, 85% to 90% appearing once. This sample comprised CD4+ or CD8+ T cells sorted from blood, obtained in a trial of the OX40 agonist ivuxolimab. These receptors were taken from an adult with an advanced solid tumor such as melanoma, head and neck, liver or kidney cancer.

The chain couples TRBV7-2 to TRBJ2-7; D not certain. CDR1 is SGHTA and CDR2 is FQGNSA in the germline V gene. V lost 2 bases to trimming and J lost 3 bases, with 5 bases between them. There are 12 residues in the CDR3. The chain's CDR3 is CASSLKVYEQYF. Here the CDR3 DNA reads TGTGCCAGCAGCTTAAAGGTCTACGAGCAGTACTTC. Using reference TRBV7-2 and TRBJ2-7 for the parts outside the CDR3, the full variable domain is GAGVSQSPSNKVTEKGKDVELRCDPISGHTALYWYRQSLGQGLEFLIYFQGNSAPDKSGLPSDRFSAERTGGSVSTLTIQRTQQEDSAVYLCASSLKVYEQYFGPGTRLTVT.

The V gene is TRBV11-2, the J gene TRBJ1-2, with 8 bases that match TRBD1. Germline lookup yields CDR1 SGHAT and CDR2 FQNNGV. The CDR3 is 15 amino acids. Trimming removed 4 bases from V and 5 bases from J; junction bases left unmatched: 9. The CDR3 coding sequence is TGTGCCAGCAGCTCGCCGGGACAGGAGTTTTATGGCTACACCTTC. Translated: CASSSPGQEFYGYTF.

The chain employs TRBV7-9 and TRBJ1-1, with D perhaps matching TRBD1 (5 bases). Germline-derived CDR1 and CDR2 are SEHNR and FQNEAQ (reference sequence). V lost 5 bases and J lost 2, with 15 bases in between. This CDR3 spans 15 amino acids. CDR3 in amino acids: CASSQSTDPNTEAFF. In DNA form, the CDR3 reads TGTGCCAGCAGCCAATCGACAGACCCCAACACTGAAGCTTTCTTT. Filled out from reference TRBV7-9 and TRBJ1-1, the complete variable domain reads DTGVSQNPRHKITKRGQNVTFRCDPISEHNRLYWYRQTLGQGPEFLTYFQNEAQLEKSRLLSDRFSAERPKGSFSTLEIQRTEQGDSAMYLCASSQSTDPNTEAFFGQGTRLTVV.

J is TRBJ1-5 and V is TRBV6-6; no clear D gene. V lost 6 bases and J 0 bases, leaving 12 bases between the germline ends. The germline V gene has CDR1 MNHNY and CDR2 SVGAGI (reference sequence). CDR3 length: 15 amino acids. In nucleotides, the CDR3 is TGTGCCAGCAGAAACGAGGTCTCTAGCAATCAGCCCCAGCATTTT. Its protein is CASRNEVSSNQPQHF.

The rearrangement uses TRBV7-3 and TRBJ2-5; D ambiguous. The CDR3 has 15 residues. V was shortened by 1 base and J by 2 bases, with 11 bases between the two germline ends. Germline-derived CDR1 and CDR2 are SGHTA and FQGTGA. The CDR3 is CASSLSGGLQETQYF. The CDR3 DNA follows: TGTGCCAGCAGCTTAAGTGGCGGATTGCAAGAGACCCAGTACTTC.

This clone was counted once. The chain combines TRBV7-9 with TRBJ2-1, with 12 bases identical to TRBD2. The CDR3 is 15 residues long. The V gene's germline CDR1 is SEHNR and CDR2 FQNEAQ (reference sequence). Trimming took 4 bases from V and 7 from J; bases not matched to a gene: 5. CDR3 in DNA: TGTGCCAGCAGCTCGACTAGCGGGAGTTGGAATGAGCAGTTCTTC. Residues: CASSSTSGSWNEQFF.

The chain links TRBV18 to TRBJ2-7, with D possibly being TRBD2 (5 bases). CDR1 KGHSH and CDR2 LQKENI come from the germline V gene. This CDR3 is built from 16 residues. V dropped 4 bases and J dropped 4 bases, with 20 bases sitting between them. DNA for the CDR3: TGTGCCAGCTCACGTCCAGCGGTGCGGAGAGGGTACGAGCAGTACTTC. Encoded protein: CASSRPAVRRGYEQYF. Drawing the rest from reference TRBV18 and TRBJ2-7, the complete variable domain is NAGVMQNPRHLVRRRGQEARLRCSPMKGHSHVYWYRQLPEEGLKFMVYLQKENIIDESGMPKERFSAEFPKEGPSILRIQQVVRGDSAAYFCASSRPAVRRGYEQYFGPGTRLTVT.

This chain connects TRBV7-2 to TRBJ2-7; D is possibly TRBD1 (5 bases). CDR3 length: 14 amino acids. Germline values: CDR1 SGHTA, CDR2 FQGNSA. V was cut by 1 base and J by 3 bases, with 10 bases left in between. The CDR3 loop reads CASSLVGQGYEQYF. The CDR3 DNA reads TGTGCCAGCAGCTTAGTGGGGCAGGGCTACGAGCAGTACTTC. The whole variable domain, filled in from reference TRBV7-2 and TRBJ2-7, reads GAGVSQSPSNKVTEKGKDVELRCDPISGHTALYWYRQSLGQGLEFLIYFQGNSAPDKSGLPSDRFSAERTGGSVSTLTIQRTQQEDSAVYLCASSLVGQGYEQYFGPGTRLTVT.

This rearrangement joins TRBV7-9 to TRBJ2-5; tentative D call: TRBD2 (6 bases). Germline-derived CDR1 and CDR2 are SEHNR and FQNEAQ (reference sequence). This CDR3 contains 13 residues. Trimming cost V 5 bases and J 2 bases, with 9 bases left between them. The CDR3 bases are TGTGCCAGCAGCCTCGGGGGACAAGAGACCCAGTACTTC. This translates into CASSLGGQETQYF.

The chain is built from TRBV10-1 and TRBJ2-7; either TRBD1 or TRBD2 may fit D (5 bases each). Germline CDR1 is WNHNN and CDR2 is SYGVQD (reference sequence). The CDR3 runs 16 residues. V was pared by 8 bases and J by 3 bases, with 23 bases between. The CDR3 here is CASGRDGRLSLYEQYF. DNA for the CDR3: TGCGCCAGCGGCCGGGACGGTCGGTTGTCCCTCTACGAGCAGTACTTC.

The chain has TRBV5-1 and TRBJ1-1, with 8 bases aligning to TRBD1. This CDR3 spans 14 amino acids. The junction had 3 bases not matched to a gene; V was cut back by 0 bases and J by 5 bases. CDR1 and CDR2 (germline): SGHRS, YFSETQ. Written as DNA, the CDR3 is TGCGCCAGCAGCTTGGCAGGGGGCTTTACTGAAGCTTTCTTT. Its protein is CASSLAGGFTEAFF.

The V call is TRBV28, the J call TRBJ1-5; D not certain. The germline V and J ends were trimmed by 4 bases and 1 base, with 11 bases remaining between them. CDR3 length: 15 amino acids. From germline, CDR1 is MDHEN and CDR2 SYDVKM. The CDR3 loop reads CASSYEAFSNQPQHF. Here the CDR3 DNA reads TGTGCCAGCAGTTATGAGGCCTTCAGCAATCAGCCCCAGCATTTT.

The chain combines TRBV19 with TRBJ1-4, with D uncertain. V was cut by 10 bases and J by 4 bases, with 13 bases left in between. Germline assignment: CDR1 LNHDA and CDR2 SQIVND (reference sequence). The CDR3 sequence is 13 residues long. The CDR3 sequence: CATRRSGNEKLFF. DNA of the CDR3: TGTGCCACGCGGCGAAGCGGTAATGAAAAACTGTTTTTT.

The count of this clone is one. The genes are TRBV27 and TRBJ2-3, with a weak D call TRBD2 (5 bases). This CDR3 spans 16 amino acids. Trimming stripped 5 bases from V and 0 bases from J, with 15 bases between. Per the germline V gene, CDR1 is MNHEY and CDR2 is SMNVEV (reference sequence). CDR3 sequence (DNA): TGTGCCAGCAGTCTAATTTCTACGGGAAGCACAGATACGCAGTATTTT. Protein: CASSLISTGSTDTQYF.

CDR3 DNA sequence: TGTGCCAGTAGTATGACGGGCCCCCAAGAGACCCAGTACTTC. Protein: CASSMTGPQETQYF. The chain joins TRBV19 to TRBJ2-5; D not resolved. The V end was cut by 3 bases, the J end by 1 base, with 9 bases between. Per germline, CDR1 LNHDA and CDR2 SQIVND (reference sequence). The CDR3 covers 14 residues.

The chain carries TRBV18 and TRBJ1-3; D is unresolved. V lost 3 bases, J lost 0 bases, and 15 bases lay in between. This CDR3 spans 17 amino acids. Per the germline V gene, CDR1 is KGHSH and CDR2 is LQKENI. CDR3 amino acids: CASSPRTGSNSGNTIYF. CDR3 nucleotides: TGTGCCAGCTCACCCCGGACGGGGTCTAACTCTGGAAACACCATATATTTT.

This clone has a handful of counts. The rearrangement joins TRBV16 to TRBJ2-7; no clear D gene. In germline, CDR1 is KGHSY, CDR2 FQNENV. Trimming took 2 bases from V and 3 from J, leaving 11 bases between them. This CDR3 spans 14 amino acids. This CDR3 is CASSQGAQRYEQYF. In DNA, the CDR3 is TGTGCCAGCAGCCAAGGAGCTCAGCGCTACGAGCAGTACTTC.

The rearrangement uses TRBV6-6 and TRBJ1-6; 9 bases line up with TRBD1. The length of the CDR3 is 15 residues. Germline V gene sequence: CDR1 MNHNY, CDR2 SVGAGI (reference sequence). V was pared by 8 bases and J by 8 bases, with 10 bases of the junction left unmatched. CDR3: CASGPPGQGHSPLHF. CDR3 coding DNA: TGTGCCAGCGGACCCCCCGGACAGGGGCATTCACCCCTCCACTTT.

This clone was recorded only once. The V call is TRBV7-8, the J call TRBJ2-3; 8 bases fit TRBD2. J lost 3 bases, V lost 1 base, and 9 bases had no gene match. There are 17 residues in the CDR3. Looked up from germline, CDR1 is SGHVS and CDR2 is FQNEAQ. This CDR3 reads CASSLEVSGTLTDTQYF. The CDR3, as DNA: TGTGCCAGCAGCTTAGAGGTTAGCGGGACGTTAACAGATACGCAGTATTTT.

The J gene is TRBJ2-7, the V gene TRBV7-9; D is ambiguous. This CDR3 contains 12 residues. Trimming left V 1 base short and J 7 bases short, with 8 bases between. Germline V gene sequence: CDR1 SEHNR, CDR2 FQNEAQ (reference sequence). The CDR3 is CASSLGTWEQYF. Here the CDR3 DNA reads TGTGCCAGCAGCTTAGGTACGTGGGAGCAGTACTTC. Supplemented by reference TRBV7-9 and TRBJ2-7, the full variable domain reads DTGVSQNPRHKITKRGQNVTFRCDPISEHNRLYWYRQTLGQGPEFLTYFQNEAQLEKSRLLSDRFSAERPKGSFSTLEIQRTEQGDSAMYLCASSLGTWEQYFGPGTRLTVT.

This clone was recorded a few times. This rearrangement joins TRBV29-1 to TRBJ1-1, with TRBD1 matching 9 bases. The CDR3 has 13 residues. With V trimmed by 7 bases and J by 6 bases, 9 bases remained unmatched. The germline V gene encodes CDR1 SQVTM and CDR2 ANQGSEA. The CDR3 protein is CSEVRQGDPEAFF. Written as DNA, the CDR3 is TGCAGCGAAGTGAGACAGGGGGATCCTGAAGCTTTCTTT. The complete variable domain, with remaining parts taken from reference TRBV29-1 and TRBJ1-1, reads SAVISQKPSRDICQRGTSLTIQCQVDSQVTMMFWYRQQPGQSLTLIATANQGSEATYESGFVIDKFPISRPNLTFSTLTVSNMSPEDSSIYLCSEVRQGDPEAFFGQGTRLTVV.

The V call is TRBV28, the J call TRBJ2-3, with D perhaps being TRBD1 or TRBD2 (6 bases each). The CDR3 loop spans 17 amino acids. V lost 3 bases and J lost 3, with 19 bases in between. Germline CDR1 is MDHEN and CDR2 is SYDVKM. CDR3 region: CASSFMALEGGTDTQYF. CDR3 bases: TGTGCCAGCAGTTTCATGGCTCTGGAGGGGGGTACAGATACGCAGTATTTT.

The rearrangement joins TRBV6-6 to TRBJ2-7; TRBD2 might be the D (7 bases). CDR3 length: 15 amino acids. The germline V and J ends were trimmed by 2 bases and 6 bases, with 17 bases remaining between them. Looked up from germline, CDR1 is MNHNY and CDR2 is SVGAGI (reference sequence). The CDR3 here is CASSYGGGSVAEQYF. CDR3 bases: TGTGCCAGCAGTTACGGGGGCGGGAGCGTCGCCGAGCAGTACTTC.

The DNA of the CDR3 is TGTGCCAGCAGCCCGGACAGGTTTTACACTGAAGCTTTCTTT. Its translation: CASSPDRFYTEAFF. The genes are TRBV28 and TRBJ1-1, with TRBD1 matching 7 bases. CDR1 MDHEN and CDR2 SYDVKM come from the germline V gene. The V gene end was trimmed by 6 bases and the J gene end by 3 bases; junction bases not matched to a gene: 7. This CDR3 comprises 14 residues.

The chain employs TRBV6-5 and TRBJ1-2; possible D gene TRBD1, 5 bases. The CDR3 runs 15 residues. V lost 0 bases and J 8 bases, leaving 16 bases between the germline ends. CDR1 is MNHEY and CDR2 is SVGAGI in the germline V gene. In nucleotides, the CDR3 is TGTGCCAGCAGTTACTCACGCGGGACTCCTGGGGGCTACACCTTC. It specifies CASSYSRGTPGGYTF.

The chain has TRBV5-8 and TRBJ1-2; 7 bases are shared with TRBD1. The trim removed 3 bases at V and 2 bases at J, leaving 10 bases unmatched. This CDR3 has 16 residues. Germline values: CDR1 SGHTS, CDR2 YDEGEE. CDR3 nucleotide sequence: TGTGCCAGCAGCTATCTTTGGGTACAGGGGAACTATGGCTACACCTTC. Translation gives CASSYLWVQGNYGYTF.

The chain links TRBV10-3 to TRBJ2-5; D not resolved. The J call may be faulty, since TRBJ2-7 better matches the DNA end. Germline loops: CDR1 ENHRY, CDR2 SYGVKD. The CDR3 has 12 residues. The CDR3 region is CAISDLGYEQYF. The CDR3 DNA reads as TGTGCCATCAGTGATTTAGGTTACGAGCAGTACTTC.

The V gene is TRBV6-1, the J gene TRBJ2-2, with 14 bases aligning to TRBD2. Trimming removed 10 bases from V and 7 bases from J; junction bases left unmatched: 8. Germline V CDR1 and CDR2: MNHNS, SASEGT. The CDR3 is 15 residues long. The CDR3 sequence: CATGLAGGNVGELFF. DNA of the CDR3: TGTGCCACAGGACTAGCGGGAGGTAACGTCGGGGAGCTGTTTTTT.

As to this clone: The same CDR3 is also encoded by other DNA sequences in this sample. The chain joins TRBV7-2 to TRBJ1-1; D remains unclear. Trimming shortened V by 1 base and J by 2 bases, and 8 bases separated the two germline ends. This CDR3 is 14 amino acids long. Germline V gene sequence: CDR1 SGHTA, CDR2 FQGNSA. As DNA, the CDR3 is TGTGCCAGCAGCTTAGAGTGGAGAAACACTGAAGCTTTCTTT. It translates to CASSLEWRNTEAFF.